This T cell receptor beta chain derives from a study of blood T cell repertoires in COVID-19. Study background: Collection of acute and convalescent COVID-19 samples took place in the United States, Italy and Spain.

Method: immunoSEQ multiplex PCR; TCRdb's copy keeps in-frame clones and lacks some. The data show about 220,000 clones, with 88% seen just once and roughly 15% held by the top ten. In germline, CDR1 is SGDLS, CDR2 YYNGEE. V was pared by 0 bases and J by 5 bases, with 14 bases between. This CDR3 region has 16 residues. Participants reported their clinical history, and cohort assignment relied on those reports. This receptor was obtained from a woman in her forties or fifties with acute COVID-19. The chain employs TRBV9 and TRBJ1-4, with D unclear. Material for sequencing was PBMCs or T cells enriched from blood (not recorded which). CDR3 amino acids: CASSVAGSTGNEKLFF. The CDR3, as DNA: TGTGCCAGCAGCGTAGCTGGGAGTACGGGGAATGAAAAACTGTTTTTT.